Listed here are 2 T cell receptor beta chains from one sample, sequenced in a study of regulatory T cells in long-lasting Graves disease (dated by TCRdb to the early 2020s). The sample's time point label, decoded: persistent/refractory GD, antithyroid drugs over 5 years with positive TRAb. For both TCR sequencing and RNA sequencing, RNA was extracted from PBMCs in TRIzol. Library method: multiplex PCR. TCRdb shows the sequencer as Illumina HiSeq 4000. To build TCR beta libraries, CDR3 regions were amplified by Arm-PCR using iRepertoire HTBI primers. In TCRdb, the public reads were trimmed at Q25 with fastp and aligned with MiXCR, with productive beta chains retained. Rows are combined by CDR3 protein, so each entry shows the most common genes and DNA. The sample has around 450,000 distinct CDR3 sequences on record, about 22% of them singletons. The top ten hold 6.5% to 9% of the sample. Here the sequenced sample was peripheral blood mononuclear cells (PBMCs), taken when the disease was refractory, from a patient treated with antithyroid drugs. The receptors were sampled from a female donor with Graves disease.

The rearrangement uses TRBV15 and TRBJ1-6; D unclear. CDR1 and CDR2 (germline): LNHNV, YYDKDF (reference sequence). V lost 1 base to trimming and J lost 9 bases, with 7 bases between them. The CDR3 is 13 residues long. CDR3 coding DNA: TGTGCCACCAGCAGAGTTTGGGGTTCACCCCTCCACTTT. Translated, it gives CATSRVWGSPLHF.

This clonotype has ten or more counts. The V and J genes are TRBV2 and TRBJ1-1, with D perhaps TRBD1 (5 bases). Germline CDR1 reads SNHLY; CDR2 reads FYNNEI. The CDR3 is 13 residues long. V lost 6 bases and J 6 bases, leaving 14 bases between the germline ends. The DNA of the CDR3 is TGTGCCAGCAGCGGGGGAGGGGAATCTGAAGCTTTCTTT. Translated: CASSGGGESEAFF.